This TCR beta chain was identified during a study of blood T cells in healthy people across ages. The CDR3 sequence is 15 residues long. Deletions cut 0 bases from V and 7 bases from J, with 13 bases between. Per germline, CDR1 SGDLS and CDR2 YYNGEE. A second PCR of about 6 to 12 cycles used a sample-barcoded 5' primer and a J-beta primer mix. Tagging of each cDNA molecule was performed by a template-switch adaptor with 12 random nucleotides. Via MiXCR, TCRdb re-called the 5' RACE reads, giving one row per CDR3 protein. The profile shows 1,800,000 or so distinct CDR3 sequences, around 42% of them singletons.

The gene calls are TRBV9 and TRBJ1-4, with a possible D match to TRBD1 (5 bases). This TCR was recovered from a human donor in good health. The sequenced material came from blood. CDR3 nucleotide sequence: TGTGCCAGCAGCGTAGCGTCGGGGCTCGGTGAAAAACTGTTTTTT. Residues: CASSVASGLGEKLFF.